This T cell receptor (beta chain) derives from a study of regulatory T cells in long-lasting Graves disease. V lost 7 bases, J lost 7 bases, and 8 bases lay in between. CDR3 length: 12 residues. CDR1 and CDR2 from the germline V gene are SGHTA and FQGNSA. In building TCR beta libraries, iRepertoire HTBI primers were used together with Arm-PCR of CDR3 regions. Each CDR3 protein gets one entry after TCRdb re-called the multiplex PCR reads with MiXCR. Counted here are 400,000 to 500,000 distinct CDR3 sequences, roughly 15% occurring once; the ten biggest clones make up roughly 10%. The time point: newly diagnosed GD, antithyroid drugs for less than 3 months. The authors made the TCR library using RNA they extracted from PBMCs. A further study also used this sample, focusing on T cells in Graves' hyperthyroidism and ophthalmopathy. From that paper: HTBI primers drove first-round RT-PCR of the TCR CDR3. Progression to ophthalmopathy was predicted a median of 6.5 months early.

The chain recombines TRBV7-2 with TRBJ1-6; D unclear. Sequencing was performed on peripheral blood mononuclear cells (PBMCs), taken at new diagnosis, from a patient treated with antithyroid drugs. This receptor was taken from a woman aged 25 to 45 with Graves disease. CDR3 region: CASKFSNSPLHF. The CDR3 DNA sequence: TGTGCCAGCAAATTCAGCAATTCACCCCTCCACTTT.